This T cell receptor beta chain was obtained from a study of patients and donors after allogeneic stem cell transplantation (dated by TCRdb to 2020 to 2021). Library construction relied on RT-PCR. The listed sequencing device is NextSeq 550. In-frame beta chains were kept once TCRdb had trimmed the public reads at Q25 with fastp and called clones with MiXCR. Rows are unified per CDR3 protein, each entry keeping the most common DNA and genes. Within this sample are 200,000 to 250,000 distinct CDR3 sequences, with over 30% of them counted one time only. Roughly 10% of the sample comes from the top ten. V is reduced by 5 bases and J by 1 base, leaving a spacing of 12 bases between them. Looking up the germline V gene (reference sequence) yields CDR1 SGHKS and CDR2 YYEKEE. From the cysteine up to the phenylalanine, the CDR3 has a length of 14 residues. Just the 42-base CDR3 DNA is kept, in frame starting at base 1.

This clonotype came up a few times. The antigen this receptor binds is unknown. Per-nucleotide qualities are absent, and no much larger clonotype sits a single base away. Sequencing was carried out using blood, either unsorted or a sorted T cell fraction (not recorded which). The source is a human donor who was either an allogeneic HSCT recipient or a stem cell or donor lymphocyte infusion donor (not recorded which). It is not recorded whose cells these are; they may come from a transplant donor. The chain links TRBV5-5 with TRBJ1-1; confidence is insufficient to name the D gene. CDR3 region: CASSNVLKNTEAFF. The nucleotides are TGTGCCAGCAGTAACGTTCTGAAGAACACTGAAGCTTTCTTT.